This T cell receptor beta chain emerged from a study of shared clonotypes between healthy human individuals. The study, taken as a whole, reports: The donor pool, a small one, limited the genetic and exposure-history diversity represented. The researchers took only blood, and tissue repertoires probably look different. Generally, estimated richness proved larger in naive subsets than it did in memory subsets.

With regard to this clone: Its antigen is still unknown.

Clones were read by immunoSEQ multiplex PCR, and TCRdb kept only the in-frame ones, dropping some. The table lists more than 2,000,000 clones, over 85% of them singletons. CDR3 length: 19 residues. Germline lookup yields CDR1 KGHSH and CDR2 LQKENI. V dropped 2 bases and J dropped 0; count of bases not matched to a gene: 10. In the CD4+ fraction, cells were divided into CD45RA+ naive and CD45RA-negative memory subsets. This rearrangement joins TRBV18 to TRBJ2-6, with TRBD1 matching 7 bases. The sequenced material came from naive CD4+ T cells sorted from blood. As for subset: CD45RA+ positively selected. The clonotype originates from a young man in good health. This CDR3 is CASSPDRDSSLSGANVLTF. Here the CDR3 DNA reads TGTGCCAGCTCACCAGACCGGGACAGTTCCCTCTCTGGGGCCAACGTCCTGACTTTC.